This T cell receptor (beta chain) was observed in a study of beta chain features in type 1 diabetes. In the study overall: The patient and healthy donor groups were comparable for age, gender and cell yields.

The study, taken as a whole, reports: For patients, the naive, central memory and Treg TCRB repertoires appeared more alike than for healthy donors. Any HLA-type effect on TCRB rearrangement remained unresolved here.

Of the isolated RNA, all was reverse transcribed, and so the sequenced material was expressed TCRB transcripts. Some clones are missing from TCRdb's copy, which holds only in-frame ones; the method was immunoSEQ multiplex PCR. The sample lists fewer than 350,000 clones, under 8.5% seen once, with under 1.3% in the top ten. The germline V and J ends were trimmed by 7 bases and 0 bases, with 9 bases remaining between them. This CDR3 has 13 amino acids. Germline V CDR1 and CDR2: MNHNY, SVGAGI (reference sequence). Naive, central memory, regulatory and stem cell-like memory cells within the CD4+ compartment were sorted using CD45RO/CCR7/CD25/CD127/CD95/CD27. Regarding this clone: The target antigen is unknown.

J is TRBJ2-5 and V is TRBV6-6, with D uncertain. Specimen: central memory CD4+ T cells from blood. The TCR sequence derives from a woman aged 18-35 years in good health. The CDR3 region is CASIAPYQETQYF. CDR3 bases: TGTGCCAGCATCGCGCCGTACCAAGAGACCCAGTACTTC.